The 22 T cell receptor beta chains below were found in one sample sequenced in a study of T cells after yellow fever vaccination. From the 5' RACE reads, TCRdb called clonotypes with MiXCR, one entry per CDR3 protein. The table has 20,000 to 30,000 distinct CDR3 sequences, approximately 4.2% seen once. Material: PBMCs, either bulk or a sorted T-cell subset (CD4+, CD8+, memory, or dextramer-sorted; not recorded which), obtained on the day of the yellow fever booster vaccination. Receptors originate from a man aged 18 to 30 who received the YFV17D yellow fever vaccine.

This clonotype appeared many times. V is TRBV12-3 or TRBV12-4 and J is TRBJ1-4; D gene uncertain. Trimming cost V 2 bases and J 8 bases, with 15 bases left between them. This CDR3 region has 15 residues. The DNA for the CDR3 is TGTGCCAGCAGTTTATCCCCGGGCCCGAGGGAAAAACTGTTTTTT. It codes for CASSLSPGPREKLFF.

J is TRBJ2-5 and V is TRBV15; 8 positions agree with TRBD2. The junction had 11 bases not matched to a gene; V was cut back by 9 bases and J by 5 bases. Per germline, CDR1 LNHNV and CDR2 YYDKDF (reference sequence). CDR3 length equals 14 residues. The DNA for the CDR3 is TGTGCCACTCGTTCGGGGGGGGCCCTTGAGACCCAGTACTTC. Translation: CATRSGGALETQYF.

This clonotype was seen repeatedly, ten times or more. V gene TRBV12-3 or TRBV12-4 combines with J gene TRBJ2-3, with 12 bases lining up with TRBD2. Trimming at V came to 5 bases and at J to 9 bases, leaving 18 bases not matched to a gene. The CDR3 runs 18 residues. Here the CDR3 reads CASSPPLRLAGALGTQYF. The CDR3 region has the DNA TGTGCCAGCAGTCCCCCACTTCGACTAGCGGGGGCCCTAGGGACGCAGTATTTT.

This clonotype has more than one count but fewer than ten. The genes are TRBV6-6 and TRBJ1-4, with D perhaps TRBD1 (5 bases). CDR3 size: 14 residues. V lost 7 bases, J lost 11 bases, and 20 bases lay in between. Germline CDR1 reads MNHNY; CDR2 reads SVGAGI (reference sequence). This CDR3 reads CASTTSWGEVKLFF. DNA of the CDR3: TGTGCCAGCACCACCAGTTGGGGGGAGGTCAAACTGTTTTTT.

Many counts were recorded for this clonotype. The chain links TRBV7-3 to TRBJ1-1, with a possible D match to TRBD1 (5 bases). Germline CDR1 and CDR2: SGHTA and FQGTGA. The ends were cut back, 5 bases at V and 5 bases at J, with 12 bases in the middle. The CDR3 is made up of 13 amino acids. The CDR3 sequence: CASSHDRWTEAFF. The CDR3 nucleotides read TGTGCCAGCAGCCACGACAGATGGACTGAAGCTTTCTTT.

This clonotype came up many times. The chain links TRBV11-2 to TRBJ2-7, with 7 positions matching TRBD1. Germline V lookup: CDR1 SGHAT, CDR2 FQNNGV. Trimming cost V 5 bases and J 3 bases; bases outside gene matches: 4. The CDR3 is 13 amino acids. The CDR3 here is CASSIYRGYEQYF. Here the CDR3 DNA reads TGTGCCAGCAGCATTTACAGGGGCTACGAGCAGTACTTC.

This clonotype was counted many times. V is TRBV15 and J is TRBJ2-1; D gene ambiguous. V was cut by 3 bases and J by 0 bases, with 12 bases left in between. Germline CDR1 is LNHNV and CDR2 is YYDKDF (reference sequence). This CDR3 spans 16 amino acids. The CDR3 reads CATSRIRSSSYNEQFF. The CDR3 DNA follows: TGTGCCACCAGCAGGATACGTTCGAGCTCCTACAATGAGCAGTTCTTC.

There are many counts of this clonotype. The chain combines TRBV20-1 with TRBJ2-7; maybe TRBD1 (6 bases). The V and J ends lost 1 base and 5 bases respectively, with 15 bases between them. Germline-derived CDR1 and CDR2 are DFQATT and SNEGSKA (reference sequence). This CDR3 has 14 residues. The CDR3 DNA reads TGCAGTGCTAGAGCGACAGGCCCTCGCGACGAGCAGTACTTC. Translation gives CSARATGPRDEQYF.

This clonotype is classed as medium-sized. V and J are TRBV20-1 and TRBJ2-1, with a weak D call TRBD2 (5 bases). The CDR3 loop spans 13 amino acids. V lost 7 bases and J lost 2, with 12 bases in between. In germline, CDR1 is DFQATT, CDR2 SNEGSKA (reference sequence). The CDR3 bases are TGCAGTGGCTTGGCGGGTACCTACAATGAGCAGTTCTTC. Amino acid sequence: CSGLAGTYNEQFF.

Only a few counts were recorded for this clonotype. The rearrangement uses TRBV5-1 and TRBJ2-7; either TRBD1 or TRBD2 may fit D (6 bases each). Trimming stripped 4 bases from V and 5 bases from J, with 19 bases between. The germline V gene has CDR1 SGHRS and CDR2 YFSETQ. The CDR3 runs 15 residues. The CDR3 nucleotides are TGCGCCAGCAGCGTTGGGGTGGGGGGCCCCGACGAGCAGTACTTC. It is translated as CASSVGVGGPDEQYF.

This clonotype was counted ten times or more. The rearrangement links TRBV7-9 to TRBJ1-1; 9 bases fit TRBD1. This CDR3 is 12 amino acids long. The V and J ends lost 5 bases and 11 bases, in that order; junction bases with no gene match: 6. CDR1 is SEHNR, CDR2 FQNEAQ, per germline (reference sequence). CDR3 in amino acids: CASSAGTGTAFF. Here the CDR3 DNA reads TGTGCCAGCAGCGCCGGGACAGGGACTGCTTTCTTT.

This clonotype has a count of ten or more. Compared with germline, one end of the junction differs, possibly owing to a read error. CDR3 in DNA: TGCAGTGCCAGACAGTCGACAGGGGGCGCCTTT. Its translation is CSARQSTGGAF. The chain employs TRBV20-1 and TRBJ1-3, with 10 nucleotides matching TRBD1. The CDR3 is 11 amino acids. In germline, CDR1 is DFQATT, CDR2 SNEGSKA (reference sequence).

In this sample, this clonotype turned up many times. This chain connects TRBV27 to TRBJ1-4; D gene ambiguous. The germline gives CDR1 MNHEY, CDR2 SMNVEV (reference sequence). Between the trimmed V and J ends, which lost 5 bases and 8 bases, there was a span of 15 bases. This CDR3 has 14 amino acids. DNA of the CDR3: TGTGCCAGCAGTCAACAAGGGATGGGAGAAAAACTGTTTTTT. Its translation is CASSQQGMGEKLFF.

This clonotype was counted ten times or more. The V and J genes are TRBV7-2 and TRBJ2-7; D is possibly TRBD1 (6 bases). The CDR3 loop spans 14 amino acids. Trimming took off 1 base at V and 5 bases at J, with 12 bases between the two ends. Germline V gives CDR1 SGHTA, CDR2 FQGNSA. The CDR3 DNA is TGTGCCAGCAGCTTAGTGTACAGGGAGAACGAGCAGTACTTC. It specifies CASSLVYRENEQYF.

This clonotype has a count of ten or more. The chain has TRBV4-3 and TRBJ1-1; 7 bases line up with TRBD1. In germline, CDR1 is LGHNA, CDR2 YSLEER. The junction had 5 bases not matched to a gene; V was cut back by 4 bases and J by 0 bases. This CDR3 contains 15 residues. DNA for the CDR3: TGCGCCAGCAGCCTAGGACAGGTCATGAACACTGAAGCTTTCTTT. Its translation: CASSLGQVMNTEAFF.

This clonotype was seen repeatedly, ten times or more. The chain uses TRBV20-1 and TRBJ1-2, with a tentative D call TRBD1 (5 bases). The CDR3 has 12 residues. From germline, CDR1 is DFQATT and CDR2 SNEGSKA (reference sequence). The CDR3 bases are TGCAGCGGAATTGGGGGGGAGCATGGCTACACCTTC. Its translation: CSGIGGEHGYTF.

Many counts were recorded for this clonotype. V usage is TRBV9 and J usage is TRBJ2-1, with D unresolved. The CDR3 length is 13 residues. Per the germline V gene, CDR1 is SGDLS and CDR2 is YYNGEE. V was pared by 3 bases and J by 10 bases, with 14 bases between. CDR3: CASSAGPDREQFF. The CDR3 DNA reads as TGTGCCAGCAGCGCTGGACCAGACCGGGAGCAGTTCTTC. The full variable domain, its missing parts supplied by reference TRBV9 and TRBJ2-1, is DSGVTQTPKHLITATGQRVTLRCSPRSGDLSVYWYQQSLDQGLQFLIQYYNGEERAKGNILERFSAQQFPDLHSELNLSSLELGDSALYFCASSAGPDREQFFGPGTRLTVL.

This clonotype was observed many times. CDR3 amino acids: CSASPGGELFF. The DNA of the CDR3 is TGCAGTGCTAGTCCCGGCGGGGAGCTGTTTTTT. The gene calls are TRBV20-1 and TRBJ2-2; unclear D gene. Germline V lookup: CDR1 DFQATT, CDR2 SNEGSKA (reference sequence). Trimming pared 3 bases from V and 7 bases from J, leaving 6 bases between. The CDR3 has 11 residues.

This clonotype was detected ten times or more. The chain is built from TRBV7-2 and TRBJ2-5, with TRBD1 identical over 8 bases. The CDR3 sequence is 14 residues long. The V gene's germline CDR1 is SGHTA and CDR2 FQGNSA. V shed 5 bases and J 5 bases; nucleotides not matched to a gene: 7. The CDR3 region has the DNA TGTGCCAGCAGCACCCGACAGGGGCGGGAGACCCAGTACTTC. Amino acids: CASSTRQGRETQYF.

This clonotype is labeled medium-sized. The chain carries TRBV4-3 and TRBJ2-6, with D possibly being TRBD1 (6 bases). The CDR3 is made up of 16 amino acids. Trimming removed 3 bases from V and 0 bases from J, with 9 bases in between. Per germline, CDR1 LGHNA and CDR2 YSLEER. Written as DNA, the CDR3 is TGCGCCAGCAGCCAGGACAGTCCCTCTGGGGCCAACGTCCTGACTTTC. This translates into CASSQDSPSGANVLTF.

Details on this clonotype: A clone one base away is much larger, so this may be a read error. This chain joins TRBV6-6 and TRBJ1-1; D might be TRBD1 (5 bases). CDR3 length: 16 amino acids. Germline V gene data show CDR1 as MNHNY and CDR2 as SVGAGI (reference sequence). The CDR3 sequence is CASSFPTVQLDTEGFF. The DNA for the CDR3 is TGTGCCAGCAGTTTCCCGACAGTTCAGCTGGACACTGAAGGTTTCTTT.

This clonotype has at least ten counts. This chain uses TRBV7-3 with TRBJ1-6; the D is unclear. The length of the CDR3 is 13 residues. V was cut by 2 bases and J by 7 bases, with 6 bases left in between. Germline values: CDR1 SGHTA, CDR2 FQGTGA. Here the CDR3 DNA reads TGTGCCAGCAGCTTATACCACAATTCACCCCTCCACTTT. As protein: CASSLYHNSPLHF.